This T cell receptor (beta chain) appears in the sequencing data of a study of preoperative IRX-2 immunotherapy in early breast cancer. Documented treatment: preoperative locoregional IRX-2 cytokine immunotherapy. Preoperative locoregional IRX-2 cytokine immunotherapy was tested in the phase Ib source study. The CDR3 extends over 16 amino acids. Germline loops: CDR1 KGHSH, CDR2 LQKENI. V trimming: 4 bases; J trimming: 6 bases; junction bases outside the gene matches: 14. The method was immunoSEQ multiplex PCR; TCRdb's version includes in-frame clones alone and lacks a portion of them. The data show about 43,000 clones, just under 95% seen once.

This sequence originates from a human donor with breast cancer. This chain links TRBV18 with TRBJ1-2, with 7 bases matching TRBD1. This specimen consisted of tumor tissue, obtained after IRX-2 immunotherapy. The DNA of the CDR3 is TGTGCCAGCTCACTAATCGGGTATGATCAGGGGGATGGCTACACCTTC. It specifies CASSLIGYDQGDGYTF.